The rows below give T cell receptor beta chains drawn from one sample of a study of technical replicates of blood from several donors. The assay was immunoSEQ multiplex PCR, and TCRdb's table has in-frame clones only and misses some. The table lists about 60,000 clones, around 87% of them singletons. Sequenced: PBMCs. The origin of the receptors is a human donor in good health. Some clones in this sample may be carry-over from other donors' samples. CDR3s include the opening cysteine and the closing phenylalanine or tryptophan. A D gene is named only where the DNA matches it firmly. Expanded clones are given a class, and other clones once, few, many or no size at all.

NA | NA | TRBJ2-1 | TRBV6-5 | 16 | CASSYSKATSYNEQFF | TGTGCCAGCAGTTACTCGAAAGCGACCTCCTACAATGAGCAGTTCTTC
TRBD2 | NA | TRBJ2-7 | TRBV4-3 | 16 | CASSQDLAGEGREQYF | TGCGCCAGCAGCCAAGATCTTGCCGGGGAGGGGCGGGAGCAGTACTTC
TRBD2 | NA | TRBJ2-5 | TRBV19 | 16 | CASSAPSGRALETQYF | TGTGCCAGTAGTGCCCCAAGCGGGAGGGCCTTAGAGACCCAGTACTTC
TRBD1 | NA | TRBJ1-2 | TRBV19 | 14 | CASSMGQAVYGYTF | TGTGCCAGTAGTATGGGACAGGCTGTCTATGGCTACACCTTC
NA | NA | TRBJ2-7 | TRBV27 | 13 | CASSNRGAYEQYF | TGTGCCAGCAGTAATCGGGGAGCCTACGAGCAGTACTTC
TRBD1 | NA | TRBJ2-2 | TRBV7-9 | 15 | CASSLRTGGTGELFF | TGTGCCAGCAGCTTAAGGACAGGGGGGACCGGGGAGCTGTTTTTT
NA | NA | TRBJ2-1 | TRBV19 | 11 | CASQGYNEQFF | TGTGCCAGCCAGGGCTACAATGAGCAGTTCTTC
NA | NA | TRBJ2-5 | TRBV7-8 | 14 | CASSPPGRRETQYF | TGTGCCAGCAGCCCCCCCGGGAGAAGGGAGACCCAGTACTTC
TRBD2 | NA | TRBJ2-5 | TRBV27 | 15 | CASSFRRGAQETQYF | TGTGCCAGCAGTTTTCGGCGGGGGGCCCAAGAGACCCAGTACTTC
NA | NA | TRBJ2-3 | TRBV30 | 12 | CAWSGRGDTQYF | TGTGCCTGGAGTGGACGGGGGGATACGCAGTATTTT
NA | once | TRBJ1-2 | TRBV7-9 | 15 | CASSPRQAWSKGYTF | TGTGCCAGCAGCCCCCGACAGGCCTGGAGCAAGGGCTACACCTTC
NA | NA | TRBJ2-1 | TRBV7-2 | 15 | CASSPTRTRTGEQFF | TGTGCCAGCAGCCCGACGCGGACTCGGACGGGTGAGCAGTTCTTC
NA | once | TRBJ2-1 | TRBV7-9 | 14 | CASSQLRGYNEQFF | TGTGCCAGCAGCCAACTGCGCGGCTACAATGAGCAGTTCTTC